This T cell receptor (beta chain) was found in a study of T-cell reconstitution after alpha-beta-depleted transplantation in children. V trimming: 7 bases; J trimming: 4 bases; junction bases outside the gene matches: 9. The germline V gene has CDR1 MNHEY and CDR2 SMNVEV (reference sequence). The length of the CDR3 is 14 residues. The TCRbeta library was prepared with unique molecular identifiers. A single record per CDR3 protein comes from TCRdb applying MiXCR to the PCR reads. Found here are about 480,000 distinct CDR3 sequences, 12% of them singletons; the top ten hold under 7%. This clonotype has a handful of counts.

Material: PBMCs from the stem cell graft donor, obtained from the stem cell graft. The clonotype comes from a human donor who donated a stem cell graft to a child with combined immunodeficiency. J is TRBJ2-7 and V is TRBV27; TRBD1 matches 8 bases. In nucleotides, the CDR3 is TGTGCCAGCATGGTCGCCAGGGGGCTGTACGAGCAGTACTTC. This codes for CASMVARGLYEQYF.